This T cell receptor (beta chain) was identified during a study of CXCR3-negative and CXCR3-positive naive CD8 T cells. The TRB libraries of cDNA were built by UMI-labeled 5' RACE. TCRdb reanalyzed the 5' RACE reads and collapses them to one entry per CDR3 protein, without DNA. Its clone listing holds around 130,000 distinct CDR3 sequences. Study-level findings and limits: More hydrophobic TRB CDR3s were found in CXCR3-positive naive cells than in CXCR3-negative naive cells.

To note about this clonotype: What it binds is not known.

Germline loops: CDR1 SGHAT, CDR2 FQNNGV. This CDR3 spans 13 amino acids. This clonotype originated in a human donor in good health. Some clones in this sample may be carry-over from other donors' samples. The J gene is TRBJ2-7, the V gene TRBV11-2; checking the TCRdb D call of TRBD1 is not possible without DNA. What was sequenced was naive CXCR3+ CD8+ T cells from blood. As for subset: CD45RO-CCR7+CD27+CD95- naive CD8+ T cells expressing CXCR3 (TNR3+). This chain's CDR3 is CASSFAEGWEQYF.